This T cell receptor (beta chain) was captured by sequencing in a study of blood T cell repertoires in COVID-19. Study as a whole: COVID-19 samples collected from the United States, Italy and Spain covered acute and convalescent phases. PBMCs, B-cell-depleted T cells, or T cells were the source of the cDNA or gDNA that made up the material.

Per germline, CDR1 MNHEY and CDR2 SVGAGI. The CDR3 contains 15 residues. Trimming left V 2 bases short and J 2 bases short, with 11 bases between. In the source study's methods: Nucleated cell number was recorded as an estimate derived from reference gene primer amplification. Profiling relied on immunoSEQ multiplex PCR, and the TCRdb table lists in-frame clones only, not all of them. D and trimming were read from the DNA, whereas the V and J calls and clone size are those reported in that table. The top ten hold roughly 1.9% of the sample, which has more than 200,000 clones, 75% to 90% seen once. V and J are TRBV6-5 and TRBJ2-3, with a possible D match to TRBD2 (5 bases). This receptor was taken from a man aged 30 to 39 with active or convalescent COVID-19. Sequencing was done on a sample of peripheral blood. CDR3 in amino acids: CASSYGRGDTDTQYF. The DNA of the CDR3 is TGTGCCAGCAGTTACGGTCGGGGAGACACAGATACGCAGTATTTT.